A single sample gave rise to the 9 T cell receptor beta chains below, sequenced in a study of blood T cell repertoires in COVID-19. Repertoires were generated with immunoSEQ multiplex PCR, while TCRdb's copy carries only in-frame clones and drops some. The table includes some 290,000 clones, 90% detected once. The source material was peripheral blood. The source is a middle-aged woman with COVID-19, enrolled during active disease.

This clone was recorded only once. The chain couples TRBV7-3 to TRBJ2-3, with 9 bases identical to TRBD2. The germline CDR1 and CDR2 sequences are SGHTA and FQGTGA. The CDR3 has 16 residues. V dropped 5 bases and J dropped 0; count of bases not matched to a gene: 6. DNA of the CDR3: TGTGCCAGCAGCATAAAACTAGCGGGTAGCACAGATACGCAGTATTTT. The encoded protein is CASSIKLAGSTDTQYF. The variable domain in full, with the rest retrieved from reference TRBV7-3 and TRBJ2-3, is GAGVSQTPSNKVTEKGKYVELRCDPISGHTALYWYRQSLGQGPEFLIYFQGTGAADDSGLPNDRFFAVRPEGSVSTLKIQRTERGDSAVYLCASSIKLAGSTDTQYFGPGTRLTVL.

A single count supports this clone. This chain connects TRBV5-5 to TRBJ1-4; 9 nucleotides align to TRBD1. Germline V gene sequence: CDR1 SGHKS, CDR2 YYEKEE (reference sequence). CDR3 size: 15 residues. V lost 3 bases to trimming and J lost 5 bases; unmatched junction nucleotides: 5. The CDR3 DNA sequence: TGTGCCAGCAGCTGGGGGGACAGGGACAATGAAAAACTGTTTTTT. It is translated as CASSWGDRDNEKLFF. Full variable domain (rest looked up from reference TRBV5-5 and TRBJ1-4): DAGVTQSPTHLIKTRGQQVTLRCSPISGHKSVSWYQQVLGQGPQFIFQYYEKEERGRGNFPDRFSARQFPNYSSELNVNALLLGDSALYLCASSWGDRDNEKLFFGSGTQLSVL.

V and J are TRBV10-3 and TRBJ2-5; 13 bases line up with TRBD2. CDR3 length equals 18 residues. Germline-derived CDR1 and CDR2 are ENHRY and SYGVKD. The V segment lost 4 bases and the J segment 2 bases; nucleotides outside the gene matches: 10. The CDR3 region is CAISGQPGLAGTQETQYF. CDR3 bases: TGTGCCATCAGTGGCCAACCGGGACTAGCGGGAACTCAAGAGACCCAGTACTTC.

This sequence joins TRBV5-5 and TRBJ1-1, with TRBD1 matching 7 bases. Germline V CDR1 and CDR2: SGHKS, YYEKEE (reference sequence). The CDR3 length is 16 residues. The trim removed 4 bases at V and 1 base at J, leaving 10 bases unmatched. The CDR3 here is CASSLYPDRENTEAFF. The CDR3, as DNA: TGTGCCAGCAGCCTCTACCCTGACAGGGAGAACACTGAAGCTTTCTTT.

V is TRBV28 and J is TRBJ1-3; no clear D. Per germline, CDR1 MDHEN and CDR2 SYDVKM. Trimming took 4 bases from V and 3 from J, leaving 13 bases between them. The CDR3 is made up of 15 amino acids. The CDR3 reads CASSSGVIRGNTIYF. In nucleotides, the CDR3 is TGTGCCAGCAGTTCCGGGGTAATACGTGGAAACACCATATATTTT. Using reference TRBV28 and TRBJ1-3 for the parts outside the CDR3, the full variable domain is DVKVTQSSRYLVKRTGEKVFLECVQDMDHENMFWYRQDPGLGLRLIYFSYDVKMKEKGDIPEGYSVSREKKERFSLILESASTNQTSMYLCASSSGVIRGNTIYFGEGSWLTVV.

The chain couples TRBV12-5 to TRBJ2-7; no firm D call. Germline V gene data show CDR1 as LGHNT and CDR2 as FRNRAP. Trimming shortened V by 7 bases and J by 6 bases, and 22 bases separated the two germline ends. The CDR3 covers 15 residues. CDR3 protein: CASATDSAFFSEQYF. The DNA for the CDR3 is TGTGCTAGTGCTACCGACTCCGCTTTTTTCTCCGAGCAGTACTTC.

This chain uses TRBV4-3 with TRBJ2-6; D perhaps matches TRBD1 (5 bases). The CDR3 consists of 15 residues. V was shortened by 0 bases and J by 2 bases, with 5 bases between the two germline ends. CDR1 LGHNA and CDR2 YSLEER come from the germline V gene. CDR3 amino acids: CASSQEGAGANVLTF. In DNA form, the CDR3 reads TGCGCCAGCAGCCAAGAAGGGGCTGGGGCCAACGTCCTGACTTTC.

V and J are TRBV5-6 and TRBJ2-7; 10 nucleotides align to TRBD2. This CDR3 region has 16 residues. CDR1 is SGHDT and CDR2 is YYEEEE in the germline V gene. Trimming took 4 bases from V and 4 from J; bases not matched to a gene: 11. The CDR3 region has the DNA TGTGCCAGCAGCCCCGAACTTAGCGGGAGGAGTTACGAGCAGTACTTC. It translates to CASSPELSGRSYEQYF.

The V and J genes are TRBV5-1 and TRBJ2-1; TRBD2 matches 7 bases. Trimming at V came to 5 bases and at J to 12 bases, leaving 5 bases not matched to a gene. The length of the CDR3 is 11 residues. CDR1 SGHRS and CDR2 YFSETQ come from the germline V gene. The CDR3 is CASRGGEAQFF. Here the CDR3 DNA reads TGCGCCAGCAGGGGAGGGGAGGCGCAGTTCTTC.